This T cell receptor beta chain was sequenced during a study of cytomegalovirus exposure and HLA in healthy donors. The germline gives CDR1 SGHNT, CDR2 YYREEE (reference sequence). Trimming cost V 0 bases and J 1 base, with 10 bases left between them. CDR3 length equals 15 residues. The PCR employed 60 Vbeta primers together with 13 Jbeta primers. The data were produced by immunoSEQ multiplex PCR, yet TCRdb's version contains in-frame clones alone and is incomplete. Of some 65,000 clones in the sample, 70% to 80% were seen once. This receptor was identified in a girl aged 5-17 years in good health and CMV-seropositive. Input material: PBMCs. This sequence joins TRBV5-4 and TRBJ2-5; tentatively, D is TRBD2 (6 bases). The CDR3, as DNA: TGTGCCAGCAGCTTGGGCGGAGGGAGCCAAGAGACCCAGTACTTC. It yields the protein CASSLGGGSQETQYF. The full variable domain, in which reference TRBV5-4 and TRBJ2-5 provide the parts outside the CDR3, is ETGVTQSPTHLIKTRGQQVTLRCSSQSGHNTVSWYQQALGQGPQFIFQYYREEENGRGNFPPRFSGLQFPNYSSELNVNALELDDSALYLCASSLGGGSQETQYFGPGTRLLVL.